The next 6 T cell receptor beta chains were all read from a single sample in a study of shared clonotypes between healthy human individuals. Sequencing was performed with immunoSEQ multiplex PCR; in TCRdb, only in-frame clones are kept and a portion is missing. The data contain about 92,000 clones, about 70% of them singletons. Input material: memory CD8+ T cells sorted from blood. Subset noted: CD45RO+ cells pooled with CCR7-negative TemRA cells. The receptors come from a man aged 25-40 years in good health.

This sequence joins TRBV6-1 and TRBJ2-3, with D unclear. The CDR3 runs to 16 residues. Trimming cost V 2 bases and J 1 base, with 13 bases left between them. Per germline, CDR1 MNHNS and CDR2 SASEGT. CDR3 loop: CASSETSEAGTDTQYF. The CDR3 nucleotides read TGTGCCAGCAGTGAAACGTCTGAAGCTGGCACAGATACGCAGTATTTT.

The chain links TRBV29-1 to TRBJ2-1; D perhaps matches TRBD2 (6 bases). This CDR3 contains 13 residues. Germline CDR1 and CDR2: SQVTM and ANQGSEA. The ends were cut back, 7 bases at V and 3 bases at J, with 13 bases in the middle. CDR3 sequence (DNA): TGCAGCGCTGGGACTTCTGACTACAATGAGCAGTTCTTC. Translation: CSAGTSDYNEQFF.

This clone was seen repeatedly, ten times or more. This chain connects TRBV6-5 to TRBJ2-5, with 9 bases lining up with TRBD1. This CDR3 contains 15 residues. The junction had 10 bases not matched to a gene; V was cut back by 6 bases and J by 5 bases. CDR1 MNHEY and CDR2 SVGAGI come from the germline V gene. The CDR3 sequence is CASRPGTGRGETQYF. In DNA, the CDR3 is TGTGCCAGCAGACCCGGGACAGGGAGAGGGGAGACCCAGTACTTC.

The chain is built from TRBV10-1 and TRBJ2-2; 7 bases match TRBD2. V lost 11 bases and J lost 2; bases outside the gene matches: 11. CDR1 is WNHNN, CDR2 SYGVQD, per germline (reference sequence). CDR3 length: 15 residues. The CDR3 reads CAPTPAGRNTGELFF. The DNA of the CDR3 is TGCGCCCCCACACCAGCGGGAAGAAACACCGGGGAGCTGTTTTTT.

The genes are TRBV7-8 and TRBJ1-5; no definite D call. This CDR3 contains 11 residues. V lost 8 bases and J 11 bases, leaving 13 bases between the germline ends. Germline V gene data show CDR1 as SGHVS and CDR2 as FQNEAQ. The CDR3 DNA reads TGTGCCAGCGGGCTTGAGGGAGCCCAGCATTTT. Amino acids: CASGLEGAQHF.

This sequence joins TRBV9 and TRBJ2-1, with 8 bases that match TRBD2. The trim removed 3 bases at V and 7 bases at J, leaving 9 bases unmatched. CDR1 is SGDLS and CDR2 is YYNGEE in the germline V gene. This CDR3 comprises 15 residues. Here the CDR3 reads CASSEGTSYINEQFF. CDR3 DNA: TGTGCCAGCAGCGAGGGGACTAGTTATATAAATGAGCAGTTCTTC.